The clone carrying this T cell receptor (beta chain) was observed once. What it binds is unknown. The sample belongs to a study of beta chain features in type 1 diabetes. The authors reverse transcribed all of the isolated RNA, so sequencing captured expressed TCRB transcripts. The assay was immunoSEQ multiplex PCR, and TCRdb's table has in-frame clones only and misses some. The sample holds about 350,000 clones; 15% to 20% are singletons and the top ten take about 0.045%. Overall study findings and caveats: Type 1 diabetes patients had TCRB CDR3s that were shorter (moderately but significantly so) in all four CD4+ subsets.

Germline V gene sequence: CDR1 LGHNT, CDR2 FRNRAP. This CDR3 spans 13 amino acids. V gave up 4 bases and J gave up 4 bases, with 7 bases separating them. This chain links TRBV12-5 with TRBJ2-2; no clear D. Source material: naive CD4+ T cells from blood. This sequence originates from a woman between 18 and 29 years old in good health. CDR3 sequence reads: CASGSPVTGELFF. CDR3 DNA sequence: TGTGCTAGTGGTTCCCCAGTCACCGGGGAGCTGTTTTTT.